This entry concerns a single TCR beta chain. The target antigen is unknown. The sample originates from a study of cytomegalovirus exposure and HLA in healthy donors. General study findings and limits: According to a subsequent analysis, TCR clusters identified in the first cohort showed a tendency to co-occur across the 100 to 150 validation repertoires. In vitro testing confirmed a few CMV-associated chains as specific for CMV antigens.

Profiling relied on immunoSEQ multiplex PCR, and the TCRdb table lists in-frame clones only, not all of them. The sample has about 220,000 clones; 75% to 95% are singletons. CDR3 length: 13 residues. Trimming pared 4 bases from V and 1 base from J, leaving 8 bases between. The germline CDR1 and CDR2 sequences are SGHRS and YFSETQ. Sequencing was done on a sample of PBMCs. The chain combines TRBV5-1 with TRBJ1-1; unclear D gene. The receptor was isolated from a woman under 30 in good health and CMV-seronegative. CDR3 DNA sequence: TGCGCCAGCAGCATTCACGGGAACACTGAAGCTTTCTTT. Translation gives CASSIHGNTEAFF. Using reference TRBV5-1 and TRBJ1-1 for the parts outside the CDR3, the full variable domain is KAGVTQTPRYLIKTRGQQVTLSCSPISGHRSVSWYQQTPGQGLQFLFEYFSETQRNKGNFPGRFSGRQFSNSRSEMNVSTLELGDSALYLCASSIHGNTEAFFGQGTRLTVV.